This T cell receptor (beta chain) stems from a study of cytomegalovirus exposure and HLA in healthy donors. PCR primers comprised 60 Vbeta and 13 Jbeta primers. The table came from immunoSEQ multiplex PCR; TCRdb's copy has only in-frame clones and leaves some out. Here the sample spans some 190,000 clones, roughly 73% being singletons. The TCR was taken from a young woman in good health and CMV-seropositive. Sequenced material: PBMCs.

The DNA of the CDR3 is TGTGCCACCAGCAGAGATCTTGGGACAGGGTCTAGATCGGGGCAGTTCTTC. Its translation is CATSRDLGTGSRSGQFF. The chain links TRBV15 to TRBJ2-1; TRBD1 aligns across 9 bases. The CDR3 sequence is 17 residues long. Germline V gene lookup returns CDR1 LNHNV and CDR2 YYDKDF (reference sequence). The V gene end was trimmed by 0 bases and the J gene end by 12 bases; junction bases not matched to a gene: 15.